The 27 T cell receptor beta chains reported below all come from one sample, sequenced in a study of OX40 agonist ivuxolimab in advanced cancers. The table came from immunoSEQ multiplex PCR; TCRdb's copy has only in-frame clones and leaves some out. This sample has about 27,000 clones, with around nine tenths found just once. The source was CD4+ or CD8+ T cells sorted from blood, collected in a trial of the OX40 agonist ivuxolimab. Receptors were obtained from an adult with an advanced solid tumor such as melanoma, head and neck, liver or kidney cancer.

The V call is TRBV28, the J call TRBJ2-1; D gene uncertain. Germline V gene lookup returns CDR1 MDHEN and CDR2 SYDVKM. The CDR3 is 16 residues long. V was clipped by 2 bases and J by 7 bases, with 18 bases between them. This CDR3 reads CASSLGRAQIINEQFF. In nucleotides, the CDR3 is TGTGCCAGCAGTTTAGGTAGAGCCCAAATCATAAATGAGCAGTTCTTC.

J is TRBJ2-2 and V is TRBV30; D is uncertain. The germline gives CDR1 GTSNPN, CDR2 SVGIG (reference sequence). The CDR3 totals 12 residues. Trimming pared 2 bases from V and 4 bases from J, leaving 5 bases between. The chain's CDR3 is CAWSLGTGELFF. The CDR3 DNA reads TGTGCCTGGAGTTTGGGCACCGGGGAGCTGTTTTTT.

The chain carries TRBV12-2 and TRBJ2-2; the table names TRBD2, a call not compared with the DNA. TRBV12-2 is listed as a pseudogene. This CDR3 has 17 amino acids. The CDR3 DNA reads as TGTGCAAGTCGCTTAGCCGGACTAGCGGGGAACACCGGGGAGCTGTTTTTT. Its translation is CASRLAGLAGNTGELFF.

The chain joins TRBV2 to TRBJ2-7; a weak D match, TRBD1 (6 bases). The germline gives CDR1 SNHLY, CDR2 FYNNEI. The CDR3 has 16 amino acids. Trimming took off 3 bases at V and 0 bases at J, with 15 bases between the two ends. This chain's CDR3 is CASSDNPRDNSYEQYF. CDR3 bases: TGTGCCAGCAGTGACAACCCTCGGGACAACTCCTACGAGCAGTACTTC.

This clone was counted between two and nine times. This rearrangement joins TRBV6-4 to TRBJ2-3, with TRBD2 matching 8 bases. Germline trimming cut 4 bases from V and 2 bases from J; bases unmatched to any gene: 8. Germline loops: CDR1 MRHNA, CDR2 SNTAGT. This CDR3 comprises 16 residues. This chain's CDR3 is CASSANGGGSTDTQYF. CDR3 in DNA: TGTGCCAGCAGTGCTAACGGGGGGGGATCCACAGATACGCAGTATTTT.

This chain uses TRBV2 with TRBJ1-4; no definite D call. V was cut by 5 bases and J by 0 bases, with 10 bases left in between. CDR1 is SNHLY, CDR2 FYNNEI, per germline. The CDR3 extends over 15 amino acids. The CDR3 nucleotides are TGTGCCAGCAGTCCAATTGTTTCAACTAATGAAAAACTGTTTTTT. Protein: CASSPIVSTNEKLFF.

This clone was counted a single time. This chain uses TRBV28 with TRBJ2-7; no clear D gene. V was shortened by 6 bases and J by 3 bases, with 15 bases between the two germline ends. Germline lookup yields CDR1 MDHEN and CDR2 SYDVKM. The CDR3 sequence is 14 residues long. Here the CDR3 reads CASRPPIRNYEQYF. The CDR3 DNA reads TGTGCCAGCAGACCTCCCATCCGAAACTACGAGCAGTACTTC.

The chain employs TRBV7-3 and TRBJ2-6; no clear D. The CDR3 is 17 residues long. V lost 1 base and J lost 0, with 10 bases in between. Germline CDR1 reads SGHTA; CDR2 reads FQGTGA. CDR3: CASSLMAMGSGANVLTF. DNA for the CDR3: TGTGCCAGCAGCTTAATGGCGATGGGCTCTGGGGCCAACGTCCTGACTTTC.

This chain uses TRBV27 with TRBJ1-2; D gene ambiguous. Between the trimmed V and J ends, which lost 1 base and 1 base, there was a span of 10 bases. CDR1 is MNHEY and CDR2 is SMNVEV in the germline V gene (reference sequence). There are 15 residues in the CDR3. This chain's CDR3 is CASSLLGGFNYGYTF. The CDR3 DNA is TGTGCCAGCAGTTTATTGGGAGGGTTTAACTATGGCTACACCTTC.

By frequency in the sample, this clone is medium-sized. The chain employs TRBV19 and TRBJ2-1; perhaps TRBD1 as D (6 bases). This CDR3 region has 16 residues. Trimming removed 0 bases at V and 9 bases at J, with 18 bases between. Looked up from germline, CDR1 is LNHDA and CDR2 is SQIVND (reference sequence). The CDR3 DNA reads as TGTGCCAGTAGTATAGAAAGGACAGACCCTTCGGGTGAGCAGTTCTTC. This sequence encodes CASSIERTDPSGEQFF.

V is TRBV11-3 and J is TRBJ2-3, with a weak D call TRBD2 (5 bases). Trimming took 5 bases from V and 4 from J, leaving 10 bases between them. Germline V gene sequence: CDR1 SGHNT, CDR2 YENEEA. The CDR3 spans 13 residues. CDR3 protein: CASSPLGADTQYF. DNA for the CDR3: TGTGCCAGCAGCCCCCTCGGGGCAGATACGCAGTATTTT.

This clone is a singleton in its sample. The genes are TRBV7-9 and TRBJ1-6; no firm D call. Germline V gives CDR1 SEHNR, CDR2 FQNEAQ (reference sequence). Trimming pared 5 bases from V and 9 bases from J, leaving 14 bases between. CDR3 length: 14 amino acids. CDR3 nucleotides: TGTGCCAGCAGCAACCGCGGAAGCGTTTCACCCCTCCACTTT. This gives the protein CASSNRGSVSPLHF.

The rearrangement uses TRBV28 and TRBJ2-5; D call uncertain. CDR1 and CDR2 from the germline V gene are MDHEN and SYDVKM. The CDR3 length is 15 residues. The V end lost 5 bases, the J end lost 5 bases, and 18 bases lay between the germline ends. In nucleotides, the CDR3 is TGTGCCAGCAGTGTCTTCGACACCGCGGTCGAGACCCAGTACTTC. Translated: CASSVFDTAVETQYF.

The gene calls are TRBV29-1 and TRBJ2-7; tentative D call: TRBD1 (6 bases). The CDR3 has 15 amino acids. Trimming left V 2 bases short and J 2 bases short, with 16 bases between. The germline V gene has CDR1 SQVTM and CDR2 ANQGSEA. CDR3: CSVETRRTDPYEQYF. The CDR3 DNA sequence: TGCAGCGTTGAAACCCGGAGGACAGATCCCTACGAGCAGTACTTC.

The chain couples TRBV19 to TRBJ1-1; perhaps TRBD1 as D (5 bases). Trimming took off 4 bases at V and 7 bases at J, with 16 bases between the two ends. Germline V gives CDR1 LNHDA, CDR2 SQIVND (reference sequence). The CDR3 is made up of 14 amino acids. The CDR3 sequence is CASSTGTQRGEAFF. In DNA form, the CDR3 reads TGTGCCAGTAGTACCGGGACTCAAAGGGGTGAAGCTTTCTTT.

The chain couples TRBV11-3 to TRBJ2-5; 7 bases match TRBD2. The CDR3 sequence is 14 residues long. CDR1 is SGHNT and CDR2 is YENEEA in the germline V gene. V shed 4 bases, J shed 3 bases, and the junction held 5 bases outside the gene matches. The CDR3 DNA is TGTGCCAGCAGCTCCGGACTAGGGGAAGAGACCCAGTACTTC. Translation gives CASSSGLGEETQYF.

Concerning this clone itself: Distinct nucleotide sequences in the sample also encode this CDR3. The chain is built from TRBV19 and TRBJ2-3, with unresolved D. This CDR3 is 13 amino acids long. Germline lookup yields CDR1 LNHDA and CDR2 SQIVND (reference sequence). Trimming cost V 1 base and J 1 base, with 3 bases left between them. The CDR3 sequence: CASSIGGTDTQYF. CDR3 DNA sequence: TGTGCCAGTAGTATAGGTGGCACAGATACGCAGTATTTT.

The DNA of the CDR3 is TGTGCCAGCAGTTTACAGGGCACATCCTACGAGCAGTACTTC. Protein: CASSLQGTSYEQYF. V gene TRBV28 combines with J gene TRBJ2-7, with D perhaps TRBD1 (5 bases). Trimming took off 2 bases at V and 1 base at J, with 9 bases between the two ends. CDR1 MDHEN and CDR2 SYDVKM come from the germline V gene. This CDR3 is built from 14 residues.

The chain employs TRBV6-5 and TRBJ1-1; possible D gene TRBD1, 5 bases. Germline values: CDR1 MNHEY, CDR2 SVGAGI. V was pared by 7 bases and J by 3 bases, with 15 bases between. This CDR3 is 14 amino acids long. This chain's CDR3 is CASTPWVGDTEAFF. Written as DNA, the CDR3 is TGTGCCAGCACCCCGTGGGTGGGGGACACTGAAGCTTTCTTT.

The chain employs TRBV28 and TRBJ1-2; D is perhaps TRBD1 (5 bases). The CDR3 spans 16 residues. Germline CDR1 is MDHEN and CDR2 is SYDVKM. V was clipped by 3 bases and J by 4 bases, with 18 bases between them. DNA for the CDR3: TGTGCCAGCAGTTTTTCCCCCTCGGGGCTAGCCTATGGCTACACCTTC. The encoded protein is CASSFSPSGLAYGYTF.

This rearrangement joins TRBV19 to TRBJ2-7, with D possibly being TRBD1 (8 bases). V lost 7 bases and J lost 0, with 16 bases in between. Looked up from germline, CDR1 is LNHDA and CDR2 is SQIVND (reference sequence). This CDR3 has 15 amino acids. The CDR3: CASTLTGEGSYEQYF. CDR3 in DNA: TGTGCCAGTACCTTGACAGGGGAGGGCTCCTACGAGCAGTACTTC.

The chain combines TRBV19 with TRBJ2-7; the D gene could be TRBD1 or TRBD2 (5 bases each). This CDR3 spans 16 amino acids. Trimming removed 6 bases from V and 2 bases from J, with 20 bases in between. Per germline, CDR1 LNHDA and CDR2 SQIVND (reference sequence). This CDR3 is CASRGDSDSKPYEQYF. In DNA form, the CDR3 reads TGTGCCAGTAGAGGGGATTCGGACTCCAAGCCCTACGAGCAGTACTTC. Full variable domain (rest looked up from reference TRBV19 and TRBJ2-7): DGGITQSPKYLFRKEGQNVTLSCEQNLNHDAMYWYRQDPGQGLRLIYYSQIVNDFQKGDIAEGYSVSREKKESFPLTVTSAQKNPTAFYLCASRGDSDSKPYEQYFGPGTRLTVT.

The CDR3 sequence is CASSFAVAQTQYF. The CDR3 nucleotides read TGTGCCAGCAGCTTCGCGGTAGCTCAGACCCAGTACTTC. This sequence joins TRBV11-1 and TRBJ2-5; D ambiguous. V dropped 3 bases and J dropped 6 bases, with 11 bases sitting between them. Germline CDR1 reads SGHAT; CDR2 reads FQDESV (reference sequence). CDR3 length equals 13 residues.

This clone has a single count. This chain joins TRBV7-6 and TRBJ2-3; no reliable D call. The germline V and J ends were trimmed by 1 base and 6 bases, with 8 bases remaining between them. The germline CDR1 and CDR2 sequences are SGHVS and FNYEAQ. The CDR3 runs to 13 residues. The CDR3 reads CASSLDSADTQYF. CDR3 nucleotide sequence: TGTGCCAGCAGCTTAGATTCCGCTGATACGCAGTATTTT.

The chain carries TRBV7-9 and TRBJ2-7; the D is unclear. There are 14 residues in the CDR3. From germline, CDR1 is SEHNR and CDR2 FQNEAQ (reference sequence). V was pared by 3 bases and J by 7 bases, with 16 bases between. The CDR3 here is CASSFVTNTEEQYF. In DNA form, the CDR3 reads TGTGCCAGCAGCTTCGTGACAAATACAGAAGAGCAGTACTTC.

This clone was counted a single time. V and J are TRBV4-1 and TRBJ1-4; unclear D gene. V lost 1 base and J 3 bases, leaving 12 bases between the germline ends. The CDR3 loop spans 16 amino acids. The germline CDR1 and CDR2 sequences are MGHRA and YSYEKL. The CDR3 sequence: CASSQGGNPANEKLFF. Here the CDR3 DNA reads TGCGCCAGCAGCCAAGGCGGGAACCCGGCTAATGAAAAACTGTTTTTT.

The V and J genes are TRBV7-3 and TRBJ2-3; D is tentatively TRBD1 or TRBD2 (5 bases each). Germline V gene lookup returns CDR1 SGHTA and CDR2 FQGTGA. The length of the CDR3 is 15 residues. V was trimmed by 4 bases and J by 4 bases, leaving 15 bases between them. DNA of the CDR3: TGTGCCAGCAGCTCAGAATGGGGGTTGGCAGATACGCAGTATTTT. Protein: CASSSEWGLADTQYF.